This entry features one T cell receptor beta chain sequence. There are 15 residues in the CDR3. The ends lost 3 bases at V and 4 bases at J; junction bases unmatched: 7. Germline V gene sequence: CDR1 SGHVS, CDR2 FQNEAQ. This entry comes from a study of long-term antiretroviral therapy in people with HIV. Investigators performed immunoSEQ version v3.0 at survey level. Sequencing used immunoSEQ multiplex PCR; TCRdb keeps in-frame clones, though not all of them. The sample records 35,000 to 45,000 clones, 75% to 90% being singletons. This receptor was obtained from a man between 18 and 29 years old with HIV. The specimen comprised unsorted PBMCs, sampled 1 year after starting antiretroviral therapy. V gene TRBV7-8 combines with J gene TRBJ1-1; TRBD1 matches at 8 bases. As DNA, the CDR3 is TGTGCCAGCAGCTTTAGGACAGGGTGGGCCACTGAAGCTTTCTTT. Translation: CASSFRTGWATEAFF.